One sample yielded the 13 T cell receptor beta chains listed below, sequenced in a study of blood T cell repertoires in COVID-19. Libraries were prepared by immunoSEQ multiplex PCR; TCRdb keeps only in-frame clonotypes and omits some of them. The table lists around 200,000 clones, around four fifths of them singletons. Sequencing was performed on peripheral blood. Receptors were obtained from a woman over 75 with active or convalescent COVID-19.

This clone appeared a single time. This chain joins TRBV7-2 and TRBJ1-2; 8 bases agree with TRBD1. Germline-derived CDR1 and CDR2 are SGHTA and FQGNSA. V gave up 4 bases and J gave up 4 bases; unmatched junction bases: 11. The CDR3 covers 16 residues. The CDR3 here is CASSSTGEGGLYGYTF. Written as DNA, the CDR3 is TGTGCCAGCAGCTCGACAGGGGAAGGCGGGCTCTATGGCTACACCTTC.

This clone occurred a few times. This chain uses TRBV5-8 with TRBJ2-2; TRBD2 agrees at 12 bases. The CDR3 sequence is 16 residues long. CDR1 is SGHTS and CDR2 is YDEGEE in the germline V gene. Trimming at V came to 4 bases and at J to 4 bases, leaving 5 bases not matched to a gene. The CDR3 here is CASSTGLAGFTGELFF. CDR3 in DNA: TGTGCCAGCAGCACAGGACTAGCGGGATTCACCGGGGAGCTGTTTTTT.

The chain uses TRBV12-5 and TRBJ2-5; 9 bases are a match to TRBD2. Per germline, CDR1 LGHNT and CDR2 FRNRAP. This CDR3 is built from 13 residues. V shed 1 base and J 8 bases; nucleotides not matched to a gene: 2. The CDR3 DNA follows: TGTGCTAGTGGTTTGGAGACTAGCGGCACCCAGTACTTC. Residues: CASGLETSGTQYF.

This rearrangement joins TRBV10-3 to TRBJ2-4; TRBD2 agrees at 15 bases. The CDR3 runs to 18 residues. Germline trimming cut 2 bases from V and 2 bases from J; bases unmatched to any gene: 4. Germline CDR1 and CDR2: ENHRY and SYGVKD. This CDR3 is CAISEGLAGGFSKNIQYF. In DNA form, the CDR3 reads TGTGCCATCAGTGAGGGACTAGCGGGAGGGTTTTCCAAAAACATTCAGTACTTC.

V usage is TRBV11-2 and J usage is TRBJ1-3; 8 bases are shared with TRBD1. Germline lookup yields CDR1 SGHAT and CDR2 FQNNGV. The CDR3 contains 15 residues. V shed 6 bases, J shed 2 bases, and the junction held 6 bases outside the gene matches. CDR3 amino acids: CASRHTGGPGNTIYF. The CDR3, as DNA: TGTGCCAGCAGGCATACAGGGGGACCTGGAAACACCATATATTTT.

In nucleotides, the CDR3 is TGTGCCAGTAGTCCCGGTAGTAGCGGGAGGGTTGAGACCCAGTACTTC. This sequence encodes CASSPGSSGRVETQYF. V gene TRBV19 combines with J gene TRBJ2-5; TRBD2 matches at 11 bases. Unmatched junction bases numbered 10, after V lost 5 bases and J lost 5 bases. Germline values: CDR1 LNHDA, CDR2 SQIVND (reference sequence). The CDR3 loop spans 16 amino acids. Together with reference TRBV19 and TRBJ2-5, the CDR3 gives the full variable domain: DGGITQSPKYLFRKEGQNVTLSCEQNLNHDAMYWYRQDPGQGLRLIYYSQIVNDFQKGDIAEGYSVSREKKESFPLTVTSAQKNPTAFYLCASSPGSSGRVETQYFGPGTRLLVL.

The rearrangement uses TRBV12-3 or TRBV12-4 and TRBJ1-6, with D perhaps matching TRBD1 (5 bases). This CDR3 comprises 12 residues. Between the trimmed V and J ends, which lost 8 bases and 9 bases, there was a span of 11 bases. The chain's CDR3 is CASGGLSSPLHF. CDR3 nucleotides: TGTGCCAGCGGGGGGTTAAGTTCACCCCTCCACTTT.

This clone was picked up a small number of times. This chain uses TRBV27 with TRBJ1-5; no reliable D call. CDR3 size: 13 residues. Germline loops: CDR1 MNHEY, CDR2 SMNVEV (reference sequence). The V gene lost 3 bases and the J gene lost 2 bases, with 5 bases spanning the gap. The CDR3 DNA is TGTGCCAGCAGTTTCTATCGCAATCAGCCCCAGCATTTT. This translates into CASSFYRNQPQHF.

The chain uses TRBV24-1 and TRBJ2-3; the D gene is possibly TRBD2 (7 bases). The length of the CDR3 is 17 residues. V shed 4 bases and J shed 2 bases, with 18 bases lying between them. The germline V gene encodes CDR1 KGHDR and CDR2 SFDVKD. CDR3 region: CATSEAGGRKNTDTQYF. CDR3 coding DNA: TGTGCCACCAGTGAGGCCGGGGGGCGTAAAAACACAGATACGCAGTATTTT.

V usage is TRBV18 and J usage is TRBJ1-4, with 9 bases lining up with TRBD1. The CDR3 has 14 amino acids. From germline, CDR1 is KGHSH and CDR2 LQKENI. V was clipped by 6 bases and J by 5 bases; unmatched bases: 4. The CDR3 DNA is TGTGCCAGCTCTCCCGGGACAGGGAATGAAAAACTGTTTTTT. It encodes CASSPGTGNEKLFF.

The chain carries TRBV6-7 and TRBJ1-5; D might be TRBD1 (5 bases). TRBV6-7 is recorded as an ORF, its role being uncertain. The CDR3 length is 14 residues. Trimming removed 5 bases at V and 5 bases at J, with 13 bases between. The CDR3 spells CASSPRVFHQPQHF. In nucleotides, the CDR3 is TGTGCCAGCAGTCCCAGGGTTTTTCATCAGCCCCAGCATTTT.

The chain carries TRBV7-6 and TRBJ2-3, with 7 bases matching TRBD1. Looked up from germline, CDR1 is SGHVS and CDR2 is FNYEAQ. The CDR3 has 15 residues. The V segment lost 2 bases and the J segment 2 bases; nucleotides outside the gene matches: 4. The CDR3 DNA reads TGTGCCAGCAGCTTACGAGGGACAGTCACAGATACGCAGTATTTT. This codes for CASSLRGTVTDTQYF.

The chain is built from TRBV9 and TRBJ2-1; 8 bases match TRBD2. Germline-derived CDR1 and CDR2 are SGDLS and YYNGEE. The CDR3 is 16 amino acids. The V and J ends lost 3 bases and 7 bases, in that order; junction bases with no gene match: 12. The CDR3 here is CASSDPGTRNLNEQFF. CDR3 DNA sequence: TGTGCCAGCAGCGACCCCGGGACTAGAAATCTGAATGAGCAGTTCTTC.